Each of the 7 T cell receptor beta chains below was sequenced from the same sample in a study of T cell clonotyping in hematopoietic cell transplantation. Sequencing was performed with immunoSEQ multiplex PCR; in TCRdb, only in-frame clones are kept and a portion is missing. The table lists around 11,000 clones, 89% of them singletons. The input for sequencing was PBMCs, taken 100 days after allogeneic stem cell transplant. These receptors were collected from a female patient aged 60 to 70 who had an allogeneic stem cell transplant from an unrelated donor, so the T cells may come from the graft donor. Some clones in this sample may be carry-over from other donors' samples.

This rearrangement joins TRBV7-2 to TRBJ2-5; tentative D call: TRBD1 (5 bases). Deletions cut 1 base from V and 4 bases from J, with 13 bases between. This CDR3 region has 15 residues. Germline CDR1 is SGHTA and CDR2 is FQGNSA. CDR3 nucleotide sequence: TGTGCCAGCAGCTTAGGCCCACAGGCACGAGAGACCCAGTACTTC. It encodes CASSLGPQARETQYF. Looking up the rest from reference TRBV7-2 and TRBJ2-5 gives the full variable domain: GAGVSQSPSNKVTEKGKDVELRCDPISGHTALYWYRQSLGQGLEFLIYFQGNSAPDKSGLPSDRFSAERTGGSVSTLTIQRTQQEDSAVYLCASSLGPQARETQYFGPGTRLLVL.

The chain carries TRBV30 and TRBJ2-7; D unclear. V was pared by 0 bases and J by 7 bases, with 7 bases between. Germline CDR1 GTSNPN, CDR2 SVGIG (reference sequence). CDR3 length equals 11 residues. Written as DNA, the CDR3 is TGTGCCTGGAGTGTAGGTGGAGAGCAGTACTTC. Its protein is CAWSVGGEQYF.

The gene calls are TRBV10-3 and TRBJ2-1; 7 bases match TRBD2. The CDR3 is 14 amino acids. CDR1 and CDR2 from the germline V gene are ENHRY and SYGVKD. The trim removed 4 bases at V and 6 bases at J, leaving 6 bases unmatched. In DNA form, the CDR3 reads TGTGCCATCAGTGGAAGACTAGCCGCCAATGAGCAGTTCTTC. Its translation is CAISGRLAANEQFF.

This sequence joins TRBV27 and TRBJ1-5; no clear D gene. Trimming took 5 bases from V and 4 from J, leaving 18 bases between them. CDR1 is MNHEY and CDR2 is SMNVEV in the germline V gene (reference sequence). The CDR3 contains 16 residues. The CDR3 DNA sequence: TGTGCCAGCAGTCCCCACCGATGGCAGCCGAATCAGCCCCAGCATTTT. This translates into CASSPHRWQPNQPQHF.

The J gene is TRBJ2-1, the V gene TRBV30; 8 bases fit TRBD2. The V and J ends lost 2 bases and 5 bases, in that order; junction bases with no gene match: 8. Germline CDR1 reads GTSNPN; CDR2 reads SVGIG (reference sequence). This CDR3 has 15 residues. The CDR3 here is CAWSQLAVFNNEQFF. CDR3 DNA sequence: TGTGCCTGGAGTCAACTAGCGGTTTTCAACAATGAGCAGTTCTTC.

This clone has just one count. This sequence joins TRBV27 and TRBJ2-7, with TRBD2 matching 8 bases. The germline V gene has CDR1 MNHEY and CDR2 SMNVEV (reference sequence). The J segment lost 5 bases and the V segment lost 7 bases, leaving 13 bases of the junction unmatched. This CDR3 is 15 amino acids long. CDR3 nucleotide sequence: TGTGCCAGCATCTTGAGAGCGGGAGCAGTGAACGAGCAGTACTTC. Translating it yields CASILRAGAVNEQYF.

The chain recombines TRBV30 with TRBJ2-2; D remains unclear. Germline-derived CDR1 and CDR2 are GTSNPN and SVGIG (reference sequence). The CDR3 contains 13 residues. The V gene lost 7 bases and the J gene lost 5 bases, with 14 bases spanning the gap. For the CDR3, the DNA is TGTGCCTTAAAGGCAGGAAGGACCGGGGAGCTGTTTTTT. Its translation is CALKAGRTGELFF.